This T cell receptor (beta chain) derives from a study of CD8 T cells in ankylosing spondylitis. Regarding the study as a whole: CD8+ by phenotype, disease-linked clones were relatively rare in peripheral blood. Reported data indicate significant enrichment of disease-linked clones within matched ankylosing spondylitis synovial fluid. Reports of some motif variants in reactive arthritis synovial fluid and blood predate this one. Characteristic, it appeared, of ankylosing spondylitis blood was a TCR beta motif of eight highly homologous variants.

Trimming took 4 bases from V and 2 from J, leaving 9 bases between them. CDR3 length equals 13 residues. Germline V gene sequence: CDR1 MDHEN, CDR2 SYDVKM. Of note for this clonotype: Its target is not known. The CDR3 ends on some other residue instead of the conserved phenylalanine or tryptophan, so this is likely a read error.

Molecular-barcoded quantitative 5'-RACE produced these TCR beta libraries. MiXCR was run by TCRdb on the 5' RACE reads, yielding one entry per CDR3 protein. Among roughly 400,000 distinct CDR3 sequences listed, approximately 20% were seen once. V usage is TRBV28 and J usage is TRBJ2-7, with D possibly TRBD2 on 6 matching bases. The receptor was isolated from a male donor with ankylosing spondylitis. Specimen: blood, either unsorted or a sorted T cell fraction (not recorded which). CDR3 DNA: TGTGCCAGCAGTTCGGGGGATCCCTACGAGCAGTACTCC. Its protein product is CASSSGDPYEQYS.